This TCR beta chain was recovered during a study of neurological immune-mediated disorders. This clonotype turned up a few times. Its matching antigen is unknown. No DNA is shown, since the ends of the CDR3 on it are uncertain; the CDR3 is the one TCRdb lists. Study-level results: According to phylogenetic grouping, one related-CDR3 cluster, a possible signature, contained the repertoires of 18 of 34 multiple sclerosis patients.

The making of cDNA relied on 5'RACE with 10-nucleotide random UMIs. TCRdb used MiXCR to reprocess the 5' RACE reads, holding one entry per CDR3 protein. The sample has more than 45,000 distinct CDR3 sequences; around 4% are singletons. This receptor was taken from a young man with multiple sclerosis. Sequenced sample: PBMCs.

CDR3 loop: CASSWAKGNQPQNF. The V gene is TRBV6-5, the J gene TRBJ1-5. Germline lookup yields CDR1 MNHEY and CDR2 SVGAGI. The CDR3 spans 14 residues, counting both ends.